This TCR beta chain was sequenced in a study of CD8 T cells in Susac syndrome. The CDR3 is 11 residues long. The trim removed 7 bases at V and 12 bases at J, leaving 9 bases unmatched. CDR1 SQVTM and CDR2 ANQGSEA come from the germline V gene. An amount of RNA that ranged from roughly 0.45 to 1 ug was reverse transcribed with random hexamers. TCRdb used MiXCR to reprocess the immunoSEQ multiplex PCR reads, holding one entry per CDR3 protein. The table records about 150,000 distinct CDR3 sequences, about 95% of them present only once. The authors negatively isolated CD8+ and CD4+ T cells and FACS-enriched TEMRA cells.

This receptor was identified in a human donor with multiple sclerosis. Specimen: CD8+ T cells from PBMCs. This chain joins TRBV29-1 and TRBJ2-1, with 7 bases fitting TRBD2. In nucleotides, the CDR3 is TGCAGCGCCCAGAAGGCTAGCGGGCAGTTCTTC. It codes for CSAQKASGQFF.